The sequence of this TCR beta chain was determined in a study of blood T cell repertoires in COVID-19. On the study more broadly: COVID-19 samples from acute and convalescent phases originated in the United States, Italy and Spain.

Clones were sequenced by immunoSEQ multiplex PCR, and TCRdb holds only the in-frame ones, with some missing. The repertoire holds 250,000 or so clones, with roughly 90% as singletons. Trimming took 7 bases from V and 6 from J; bases not matched to a gene: 8. The germline V gene encodes CDR1 MNHEY and CDR2 SMNVEV (reference sequence). The CDR3 runs 16 residues. This clone has more than one count but fewer than ten. This clonotype was sampled from a young woman with acute or convalescent COVID-19. The sequencing input was peripheral blood. The rearrangement uses TRBV27 and TRBJ2-1, with 14 bases lining up with TRBD2. CDR3 in DNA: TGTGCCAGCATTAGACTAGCGGGAGGGCCAGGCAATGAGCAGTTCTTC. Encoded protein: CASIRLAGGPGNEQFF.